The clone carrying this TCR beta chain was counted only a few times. Its target is not known. The entry originates in a study of T cell repertoires in cytomegalovirus infection. Across the whole study: The public TCR beta signatures pointed to both CMV infection and matching HLA type.

Trimming cost V 0 bases and J 12 bases; bases outside gene matches: 15. Germline values: CDR1 SNHLY, CDR2 FYNNEI. This CDR3 is 17 amino acids long. TCRdb analysed the reads with MiXCR anew, one entry per CDR3 protein. This table has more than 650,000 distinct CDR3 sequences, roughly a third appearing once. Study-wide points: The ex vivo response was dominated by HLA-C-restricted CMV-specific TCR beta clonotypes. Accumulated public TCR beta family frequency recognized individuals carrying CMV together with the relevant HLA.

This receptor was obtained from a human donor in good health (CMV status not recorded). Some clones in this sample may be carry-over from other donors' samples. The sequencing input was PBMCs. The chain uses TRBV2 and TRBJ2-1; TRBD2 matches at 9 bases. In DNA form, the CDR3 reads TGTGCCAGCAGTGAAGCCCTTTCGGGACTAGCTTTTCACGGGCAGTTCTTC. This gives the protein CASSEALSGLAFHGQFF.